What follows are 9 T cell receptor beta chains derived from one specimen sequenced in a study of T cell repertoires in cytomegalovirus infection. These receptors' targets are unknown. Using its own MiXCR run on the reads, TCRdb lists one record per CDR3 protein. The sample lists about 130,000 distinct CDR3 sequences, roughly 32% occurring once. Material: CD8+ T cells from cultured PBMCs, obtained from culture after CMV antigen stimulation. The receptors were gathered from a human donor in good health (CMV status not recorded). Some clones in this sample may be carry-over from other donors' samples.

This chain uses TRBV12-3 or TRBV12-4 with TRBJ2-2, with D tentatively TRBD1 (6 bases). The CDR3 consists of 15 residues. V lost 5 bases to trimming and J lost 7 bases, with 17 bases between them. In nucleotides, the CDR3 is TGTGCCAGCAGTGGGGGCTCTGGGGCTCACGGGGAGCTGTTTTTT. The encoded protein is CASSGGSGAHGELFF.

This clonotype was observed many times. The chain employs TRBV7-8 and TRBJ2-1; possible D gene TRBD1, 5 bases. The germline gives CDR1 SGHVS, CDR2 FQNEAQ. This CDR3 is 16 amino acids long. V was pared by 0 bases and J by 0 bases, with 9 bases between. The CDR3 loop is CASSLASRGSYNEQFF. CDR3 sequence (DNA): TGTGCCAGCAGCTTAGCTTCTAGGGGCTCCTACAATGAGCAGTTCTTC.

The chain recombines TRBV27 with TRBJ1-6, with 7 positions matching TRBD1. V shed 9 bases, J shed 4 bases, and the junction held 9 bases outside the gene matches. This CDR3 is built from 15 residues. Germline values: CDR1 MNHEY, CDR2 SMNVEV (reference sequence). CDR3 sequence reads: CASQGPGGYNSPLHF. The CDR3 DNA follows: TGTGCCAGTCAAGGCCCAGGGGGGTATAATTCACCCCTCCACTTT.

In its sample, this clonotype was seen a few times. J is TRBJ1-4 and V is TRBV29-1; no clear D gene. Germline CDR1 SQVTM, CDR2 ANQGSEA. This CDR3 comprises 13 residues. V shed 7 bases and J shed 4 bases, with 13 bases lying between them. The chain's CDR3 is CSAINRSNEKLFF. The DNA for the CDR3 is TGCAGCGCTATTAACAGAAGTAATGAAAAACTGTTTTTT.

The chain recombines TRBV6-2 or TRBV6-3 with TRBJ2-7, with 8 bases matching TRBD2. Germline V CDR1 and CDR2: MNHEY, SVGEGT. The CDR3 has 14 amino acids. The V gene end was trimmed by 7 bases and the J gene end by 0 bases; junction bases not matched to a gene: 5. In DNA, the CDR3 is TGTGCCAGCACTAGCGGGCTTGACTCCTACGAGCAGTACTTC. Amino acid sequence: CASTSGLDSYEQYF.

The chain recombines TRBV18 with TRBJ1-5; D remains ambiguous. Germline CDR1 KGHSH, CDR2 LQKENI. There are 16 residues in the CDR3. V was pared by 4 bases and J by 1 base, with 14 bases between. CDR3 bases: TGTGCCAGCTCACTCTTGTCGCCGATGAGCAATCAGCCCCAGCATTTT. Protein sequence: CASSLLSPMSNQPQHF. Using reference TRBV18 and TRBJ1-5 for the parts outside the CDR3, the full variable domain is NAGVMQNPRHLVRRRGQEARLRCSPMKGHSHVYWYRQLPEEGLKFMVYLQKENIIDESGMPKERFSAEFPKEGPSILRIQQVVRGDSAAYFCASSLLSPMSNQPQHFGDGTRLSIL.

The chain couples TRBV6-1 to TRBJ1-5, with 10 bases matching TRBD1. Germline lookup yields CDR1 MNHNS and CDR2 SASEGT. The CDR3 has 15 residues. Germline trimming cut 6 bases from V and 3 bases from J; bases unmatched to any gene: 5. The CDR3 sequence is CASRQDRGVNQPQHF. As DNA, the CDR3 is TGTGCCAGCAGGCAGGACAGGGGGGTCAATCAGCCCCAGCATTTT.

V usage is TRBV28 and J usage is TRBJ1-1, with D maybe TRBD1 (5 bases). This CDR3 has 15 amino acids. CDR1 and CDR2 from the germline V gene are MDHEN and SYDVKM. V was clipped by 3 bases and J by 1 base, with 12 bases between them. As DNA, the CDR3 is TGTGCCAGCAGTTTTAGGGGTCCACCGAACACTGAAGCTTTCTTT. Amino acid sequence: CASSFRGPPNTEAFF.

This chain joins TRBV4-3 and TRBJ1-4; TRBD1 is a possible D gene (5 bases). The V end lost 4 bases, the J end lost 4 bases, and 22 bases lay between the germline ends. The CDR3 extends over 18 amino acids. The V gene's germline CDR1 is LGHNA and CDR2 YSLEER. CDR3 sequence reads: CASSPRGGTNRNNEKLFF. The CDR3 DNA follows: TGCGCCAGCAGCCCCCGCGGAGGGACTAACCGAAATAATGAAAAACTGTTTTTT.